Below, 8 T cell receptor beta chains from the same sample are listed, as sequenced in a study of shared clonotypes between healthy human individuals (TCRdb year 2020). The library was made by the immunoSEQ multiplex PCR assay. The table comes from immuneACCESS by way of TCRdb, which keeps in-frame sequences with V and J called. Part of the clones is missing from these tables; in studies checked, under half for an unresolved V gene and the rest for unknown reasons. The sample table records roughly 400,000 clones; 96% of these occur just once. The ten biggest clones cover less than 0.35% of the sample. Sequencing was carried out using memory CD8+ T cells sorted from blood. What this sample's cell subset or site label stands for: CD45RO+ cells pooled with CCR7-negative TemRA cells. These receptor sequences come from a young man in good health.

The chain links TRBV10-3 to TRBJ2-1, with TRBD2 matching 8 bases. CDR1 and CDR2 from the germline V gene are ENHRY and SYGVKD. V dropped 6 bases and J dropped 2; count of bases not matched to a gene: 6. There are 15 residues in the CDR3. The CDR3 nucleotides are TGTGCCATCAGCCTCTTAGCGGGAACCTACAATGAGCAGTTCTTC. Amino acids: CAISLLAGTYNEQFF.

This chain links TRBV2 with TRBJ1-4; no reliable D call. With 4 bases removed from V and 7 bases from J, the gap between germline ends came to 4 bases. The CDR3 extends over 11 amino acids. CDR1 and CDR2 from the germline V gene are SNHLY and FYNNEI. The CDR3: CASSGPEKLFF. DNA for the CDR3: TGTGCCAGCAGTGGTCCTGAAAAACTGTTTTTT. The entire variable domain, with the rest obtained from reference TRBV2 and TRBJ1-4, is as follows: EPEVTQTPSHQVTQMGQEVILRCVPISNHLYFYWYRQILGQKVEFLVSFYNNEISEKSEIFDDQFSVERPDGSNFTLKIRSTKLEDSAMYFCASSGPEKLFFGSGTQLSVL.

The chain combines TRBV7-8 with TRBJ2-7; a weak D match, TRBD2 (5 bases). Germline lookup yields CDR1 SGHVS and CDR2 FQNEAQ. Trimming took off 4 bases at V and 0 bases at J, with 19 bases between the two ends. This CDR3 contains 17 residues. The CDR3 DNA follows: TGTGCCAGCAGCTCCAGAGGAGCGACTACAAGCTCCTACGAGCAGTACTTC. This sequence encodes CASSSRGATTSSYEQYF. Based on the CDR3 plus reference TRBV7-8 and TRBJ2-7, the full variable domain is GAGVSQSPRYKVAKRGQDVALRCDPISGHVSLFWYQQALGQGPEFLTYFQNEAQLDKSGLPSDRFFAERPEGSVSTLKIQRTQQEDSAVYLCASSSRGATTSSYEQYFGPGTRLTVT.

The J gene is TRBJ1-5, the V gene TRBV10-1, with 7 bases identical to TRBD1. The CDR3 covers 13 residues. The trim removed 10 bases at V and 3 bases at J, leaving 6 bases unmatched. The germline gives CDR1 WNHNN, CDR2 SYGVQD (reference sequence). In DNA, the CDR3 is TGCGCCACCGGGACAGAACCCAATCAGCCCCAGCATTTT. Residues: CATGTEPNQPQHF.

The J gene is TRBJ2-3, the V gene TRBV5-4; perhaps TRBD1 as D (5 bases). The CDR3 is made up of 15 amino acids. Trimming left V 2 bases short and J 1 base short, with 11 bases between. CDR1 SGHNT and CDR2 YYREEE come from the germline V gene (reference sequence). In DNA form, the CDR3 reads TGTGCCAGCAGCTTTTTAGACAGACGCACAGATACGCAGTATTTT. The encoded protein is CASSFLDRRTDTQYF.

V is TRBV6-5 and J is TRBJ2-7; 7 bases agree with TRBD2. V trimming: 11 bases; J trimming: 1 base; junction bases outside the gene matches: 8. Germline values: CDR1 MNHEY, CDR2 SVGAGI. There are 13 residues in the CDR3. The CDR3 region has the DNA TGTGCCGCGGGGCGGGAGTTATCCTACGAGCAGTACTTC. It translates to CAAGRELSYEQYF.

The chain carries TRBV6-5 and TRBJ1-6; TRBD1 is a possible D gene (5 bases). Between the trimmed V and J ends, which lost 3 bases and 6 bases, there was a span of 9 bases. The CDR3 consists of 14 residues. Germline V lookup: CDR1 MNHEY, CDR2 SVGAGI. DNA of the CDR3: TGTGCCAGCAGTTATAGGGGCCTTAATTCACCCCTCCACTTT. This codes for CASSYRGLNSPLHF.

V gene TRBV7-9 combines with J gene TRBJ1-2; D uncertain. Germline CDR1 SEHNR, CDR2 FQNEAQ (reference sequence). The CDR3 consists of 14 residues. The V gene lost 2 bases and the J gene lost 6 bases, with 13 bases spanning the gap. The chain's CDR3 is CASSLYLREDGYTF. The CDR3 coding sequence is TGTGCCAGCAGCTTATATTTGAGGGAAGATGGCTACACCTTC.